The rows below give T cell receptor beta chains drawn from one sample of a study of blood T cell repertoires in COVID-19. TCRdb's table, derived via immunoSEQ multiplex PCR, lists solely in-frame clones and lacks some. The repertoire holds more than 150,000 clones, with around nine tenths as singletons. Material for sequencing was peripheral blood. These receptors came from a woman aged 18 to 35 who had recovered from COVID-19. Each CDR3 is given with its conserved first and last residue. The order of the fields is clone size, J gene, D gene, V gene, CDR3 protein, CDR3 DNA. The D gene is left open where the match is weak. Only part of the rows carry a size: once, few, many, or a class if the clone is expanded.

clone size: -; J gene: TRBJ1-1; D gene: -; V gene: TRBV7-2; CDR3 protein: CASSLVNFDTEAFF; CDR3 DNA: TGTGCCAGCAGCTTAGTAAACTTCGACACTGAAGCTTTCTTT
clone size: -; J gene: TRBJ1-2; D gene: TRBD1; V gene: TRBV27; CDR3 protein: CASRTTGVYGYTF; CDR3 DNA: TGTGCCAGCAGGACGACAGGGGTCTATGGCTACACCTTC
clone size: -; J gene: TRBJ2-1; D gene: -; V gene: TRBV7-9; CDR3 protein: CASSLTRNEQFF; CDR3 DNA: TGTGCCAGCAGCTTAACGCGCAATGAGCAGTTCTTC
clone size: -; J gene: TRBJ2-1; D gene: TRBD1; V gene: TRBV5-4; CDR3 protein: CASPGQGAINEQFF; CDR3 DNA: TGTGCCAGCCCAGGACAGGGGGCAATCAATGAGCAGTTCTTC
clone size: -; J gene: TRBJ2-1; D gene: -; V gene: TRBV4-3; CDR3 protein: CASSQIGRGSYNEQFF; CDR3 DNA: TGCGCCAGCAGCCAAATTGGGCGGGGTTCCTACAATGAGCAGTTCTTC
clone size: -; J gene: TRBJ2-1; D gene: -; V gene: TRBV12-3/TRBV12-4; CDR3 protein: CASDSDSYNEQFF; CDR3 DNA: TGTGCCAGCGACTCAGACAGCTACAATGAGCAGTTCTTC
clone size: -; J gene: TRBJ1-4; D gene: -; V gene: TRBV2; CDR3 protein: CASGYRATNEKLFF; CDR3 DNA: TGTGCCAGCGGTTACAGGGCAACTAATGAAAAACTGTTTTTT
clone size: -; J gene: TRBJ1-5; D gene: -; V gene: TRBV19; CDR3 protein: CASSWGGEWNQPQHF; CDR3 DNA: TGTGCCAGTAGTTGGGGGGGAGAGTGGAATCAGCCCCAGCATTTT
clone size: -; J gene: TRBJ2-5; D gene: -; V gene: TRBV28; CDR3 protein: CASRTSGETQYF; CDR3 DNA: TGTGCCAGCCGAACATCGGGGGAGACCCAGTACTTC
clone size: -; J gene: TRBJ2-3; D gene: -; V gene: TRBV24-1; CDR3 protein: CATSDRGLDTDTQYF; CDR3 DNA: TGTGCCACCAGCGATCGGGGGTTGGACACAGATACGCAGTATTTT
clone size: -; J gene: TRBJ1-2; D gene: TRBD1; V gene: TRBV19; CDR3 protein: CASEAFQGAGYGYTF; CDR3 DNA: TGTGCCAGCGAGGCCTTCCAGGGGGCAGGCTATGGCTACACCTTC
clone size: -; J gene: TRBJ2-1; D gene: TRBD2; V gene: TRBV24-1; CDR3 protein: CATSDPSRSSGNINEQFF; CDR3 DNA: TGTGCCACCAGTGACCCCTCTCGATCAAGCGGGAATATAAATGAGCAGTTCTTC
clone size: -; J gene: TRBJ2-5; D gene: -; V gene: TRBV6-5; CDR3 protein: CASSHGTPQETQYF; CDR3 DNA: TGTGCCAGCAGTCACGGGACACCGCAAGAGACCCAGTACTTC
clone size: -; J gene: TRBJ1-2; D gene: -; V gene: TRBV5-4; CDR3 protein: CASSLAVGAQTYGYTF; CDR3 DNA: TGTGCCAGCAGCTTGGCCGTGGGGGCGCAGACCTATGGCTACACCTTC
clone size: -; J gene: TRBJ2-5; D gene: -; V gene: TRBV7-8; CDR3 protein: CASSLEGGSQETQYF; CDR3 DNA: TGTGCCAGCAGCTTAGAGGGAGGATCCCAAGAGACCCAGTACTTC
clone size: few; J gene: TRBJ2-1; D gene: TRBD2; V gene: TRBV7-9; CDR3 protein: CASSLSTSGSPEQFF; CDR3 DNA: TGTGCCAGCAGCTTATCGACTAGCGGGAGTCCTGAGCAGTTCTTC
clone size: -; J gene: TRBJ2-1; D gene: -; V gene: TRBV19; CDR3 protein: CASSISTGYFNEQFF; CDR3 DNA: TGTGCCAGTAGTATAAGTACAGGGTATTTTAATGAGCAGTTCTTC
clone size: -; J gene: TRBJ1-1; D gene: -; V gene: TRBV20-1; CDR3 protein: CSASLGREGTEAFF; CDR3 DNA: TGCAGTGCTAGTTTGGGCAGGGAGGGAACTGAAGCTTTCTTT
clone size: few; J gene: TRBJ1-1; D gene: TRBD1; V gene: TRBV2; CDR3 protein: CASRPTGLTEAFF; CDR3 DNA: TGTGCCAGCAGGCCGACAGGGTTGACTGAAGCTTTCTTT
clone size: -; J gene: TRBJ1-3; D gene: TRBD1; V gene: TRBV27; CDR3 protein: CASSLAGGSGNTIYF; CDR3 DNA: TGTGCCAGCAGTTTAGCAGGGGGCTCTGGAAACACCATATATTTT
clone size: -; J gene: TRBJ1-2; D gene: -; V gene: TRBV7-2; CDR3 protein: CASSSPGDYGYTF; CDR3 DNA: TGTGCCAGCAGTTCACCGGGGGACTATGGCTACACCTTC
clone size: -; J gene: TRBJ2-5; D gene: -; V gene: TRBV2; CDR3 protein: CASSERELGETQYF; CDR3 DNA: TGTGCCAGCAGTGAACGGGAGTTGGGAGAGACCCAGTACTTC
clone size: -; J gene: TRBJ2-2; D gene: TRBD2; V gene: TRBV7-2; CDR3 protein: CASSLSGRNTGELFF; CDR3 DNA: TGTGCCAGCAGCTTGAGCGGGAGAAACACCGGGGAGCTGTTTTTT
clone size: -; J gene: TRBJ1-3; D gene: -; V gene: TRBV2; CDR3 protein: CASSEGTGGNTIYF; CDR3 DNA: TGTGCCAGCAGTGAAGGAACAGGAGGAAACACCATATATTTT
clone size: few; J gene: TRBJ2-3; D gene: -; V gene: TRBV2; CDR3 protein: CASRGGAVFGDTQYF; CDR3 DNA: TGTGCCAGCAGGGGGGGAGCAGTCTTCGGAGATACGCAGTATTTT
clone size: -; J gene: TRBJ2-7; D gene: -; V gene: TRBV5-5; CDR3 protein: CASSFGAGGGSEQYF; CDR3 DNA: TGTGCCAGCAGCTTTGGGGCAGGGGGAGGAAGCGAGCAGTACTTC
clone size: -; J gene: TRBJ1-6; D gene: TRBD1; V gene: TRBV19; CDR3 protein: CASREVTGENSPLHF; CDR3 DNA: TGTGCCAGTAGGGAAGTCACAGGGGAGAATTCACCCCTCCACTTT
clone size: -; J gene: TRBJ1-1; D gene: -; V gene: TRBV12-3/TRBV12-4; CDR3 protein: CASSGQMNTEAFF; CDR3 DNA: TGTGCCAGCAGCGGACAGATGAACACTGAAGCTTTCTTT
clone size: -; J gene: TRBJ1-1; D gene: -; V gene: TRBV27; CDR3 protein: CASSFTDMNTEAFF; CDR3 DNA: TGTGCCAGCAGTTTTACCGACATGAACACTGAAGCTTTCTTT
clone size: -; J gene: TRBJ2-2; D gene: TRBD1; V gene: TRBV6-5; CDR3 protein: CASSRGQGGRGELFF; CDR3 DNA: TGTGCCAGCAGTCGGGGACAGGGGGGTAGGGGGGAGCTGTTTTTT
clone size: -; J gene: TRBJ1-6; D gene: TRBD1; V gene: TRBV4-3; CDR3 protein: CASSRGQTGANSPLHF; CDR3 DNA: TGCGCCAGCAGCCGGGGACAGACAGGGGCTAATTCACCCCTCCACTTT
clone size: -; J gene: TRBJ2-7; D gene: -; V gene: TRBV19; CDR3 protein: CASSMGQTYEQYF; CDR3 DNA: TGTGCCAGTAGTATGGGCCAGACCTACGAGCAGTACTTC
clone size: -; J gene: TRBJ2-7; D gene: TRBD2; V gene: TRBV18; CDR3 protein: CASSVSGGAYEQYF; CDR3 DNA: TGTGCCAGCTCCGTTAGCGGGGGGGCCTACGAGCAGTACTTC
clone size: -; J gene: TRBJ2-2; D gene: TRBD1; V gene: TRBV3-1/TRBV3-2; CDR3 protein: CASRLGQVGELFF; CDR3 DNA: TGTGCCAGCAGACTAGGACAGGTCGGGGAGCTGTTTTTT
clone size: -; J gene: TRBJ1-2; D gene: -; V gene: TRBV19; CDR3 protein: CASRVPGYGYTF; CDR3 DNA: TGTGCCAGTAGAGTACCCGGCTATGGCTACACCTTC
clone size: -; J gene: TRBJ1-1; D gene: TRBD1; V gene: TRBV10-3; CDR3 protein: CAIRTTGGGMETEAFF; CDR3 DNA: TGTGCCATCAGAACCACAGGGGGCGGTATGGAAACTGAAGCTTTCTTT
clone size: -; J gene: TRBJ2-4; D gene: TRBD1; V gene: TRBV7-9; CDR3 protein: CASSSSTGINIQYF; CDR3 DNA: TGTGCCAGCAGCTCATCGACAGGGATAAACATTCAGTACTTC
clone size: -; J gene: TRBJ2-5; D gene: -; V gene: TRBV11-2; CDR3 protein: CASSIRSSDETQYF; CDR3 DNA: TGTGCCAGCAGCATTAGGTCCAGCGACGAGACCCAGTACTTC
clone size: -; J gene: TRBJ1-1; D gene: -; V gene: TRBV9; CDR3 protein: CASSFDSASMNTEAFF; CDR3 DNA: TGTGCCAGCAGCTTCGACAGCGCTTCTATGAACACTGAAGCTTTCTTT
clone size: -; J gene: TRBJ1-1; D gene: -; V gene: TRBV4-3; CDR3 protein: CASSHWGSGRPEAFF; CDR3 DNA: TGCGCCAGCAGCCACTGGGGCTCGGGTCGTCCTGAAGCTTTCTTT
clone size: -; J gene: TRBJ2-2; D gene: -; V gene: TRBV28; CDR3 protein: CASSGGGAAANTGELFF; CDR3 DNA: TGTGCCAGCAGTGGCGGTGGGGCAGCCGCGAACACCGGGGAGCTGTTTTTT